The table lists the clone carrying this TCR beta chain with many counts. Its antigen remains unknown. These data belong to a study of T cell repertoires in cytomegalovirus infection. Study-wide context: Public TCR beta signatures provided an indication of both CMV infection and a matching HLA type. Study-wide results and limits: Cumulated frequencies of public TCR beta families served to identify carriers of CMV plus the relevant HLA. The ex vivo response showed dominance by HLA-C-restricted CMV-specific TCR beta clonotypes.

TCRdb reprocessed the reads with MiXCR, giving one entry per CDR3 protein. This sample has roughly 230,000 distinct CDR3 sequences, with about 17% found just once. Trimming pared 2 bases from V and 4 bases from J, leaving 14 bases between. This CDR3 has 15 residues. CDR1 and CDR2 from the germline V gene are MGHRA and YSYEKL. This clonotype originated in a human donor in good health (CMV status not recorded). Some clones in this sample may be carry-over from other donors' samples. The V and J genes are TRBV4-1 and TRBJ1-2, with D hard to call. Material for sequencing was CD8+ T cells from PBMCs. CDR3 protein: CASSQTTASGYGYTF. The CDR3 DNA sequence: TGCGCCAGCAGCCAAACGACCGCGTCGGGCTATGGCTACACCTTC.